A single T cell receptor beta chain is shown here with its context. Its specific antigen is unknown. No much larger clone exists at a distance of one base, and base qualities are not known. For the CD8 naive samples, CD45RO-negative cells were positively selected for CCR7, yielding a CD45RA+CCR7+ population from which TemRA cells were excluded. The donors were healthy, HIV-negative adults with no recently reported acute infections or vaccinations. Every donor was a Caucasian adult living in Nashville, Tennessee, USA. Blood was obtained by leukapheresis, after which PBMCs were separated by Ficoll-Histopaque density gradient centrifugation and cryopreserved in liquid nitrogen vapor phase. Analytical flow cytometry was used to check the purity and quantity of every magnetically sorted T cell population. Each sorted fraction had its genomic DNA isolated and then quantified by UV absorbance on a Nanodrop 2000c.

Using the deep immunoSEQ assay, multiplex PCR amplified TCR CDR3 regions from genomic DNA. Genomic DNA extracted from each cell subset was distributed evenly over all wells of several immunoSEQ 96-well plates, and each plate served as one replicate. For sorted subsets, each replicate PCR was loaded with 200 ng genomic DNA, equivalent to 30,000 or so T cell genomes. The purified libraries were quantified using a Qubit 3.0 fluorometer, sized with a Bioanalyzer 2100, and then quantified again using the KAPA Library Quantification kit. A separate single-read 150-cycle Illumina NextSeq 550 flow cell was used to sequence each immunoSEQ 96-well plate. The published analysis was carried out like this. Because the immunoSEQ output included only junctional sequences and no quality scores, the filtering could not be the same as the filtering used for full-length reads. To assign V/J genes and CDR3, sequences were annotated against IMGT germline references using PyIR, a Python wrapper for IgBLAST v1.9. Reads with weak V/J assignments (E-value above 1e-6), missing CDR3, stop codons, out-of-frame junctions, or ambiguous translated residues were removed. A V3J clonotype was defined by an identical inferred V gene, J gene, and CDR3 amino acid sequence. The percentage overlap between two repertoires was calculated by dividing the number of shared unique clonotypes by the size of the smaller repertoire. RTK rarefaction, the Chao1 estimator, and Recon v2.1 estimates of unobserved clonotypes were used to assess repertoire richness. Generation probabilities were computed with OLGA for all TCRbeta clonotypes obtained by the gDNA method from a few donors. TCRdb stores this immuneACCESS table with in-frame sequences only. Part of the clones is absent; in the studies checked, under half of the shortfall reflects unresolved V genes, and no reason is known for the rest. V and J calls and clone size are as listed in that table; D and trimming were resolved from the DNA. The table for this sample lists about 2.1 million clones; about 94% of them were counted only once. The ten largest clones add up to about 1.6% of the sample.

CDR1 LNHDA and CDR2 SQIVND were looked up in the germline V gene (reference sequence). Here V drops 4 bases and J drops 5 bases, and the junction holds 3 bases not matched to any gene. There are 13 amino acids in the CDR3, from cysteine to phenylalanine inclusive. The DNA shown is the 39-base CDR3, in frame from base 1. These data are taken from a study of shared clonotypes between healthy human individuals (dated by TCRdb to about 2020). Turning to the overall study: A few men and a couple of women, aged 18 to 49 years, made up the cohort. For each donor, CD4 naive and CD4 memory were each run on three plates, CD8 naive on two plates, and CD8 memory on one plate. To increase sequencing depth and limit assay-specific biases, different laboratories used diverse techniques to prepare libraries and sequence TCR repertoires. Per donor, leukapheresis produced somewhere between about 0.94 and 10 billion PBMCs. To estimate repertoire size and how much clonotypes are shared between individuals, the study performed deep sequencing of blood TCR repertoires from roughly five healthy adults.

The full study reports these points: Even with the large sequencing depth, rarefaction of the sorted-subset datasets indicated that sequencing was incomplete. Based on pairwise subsampling, the degree of clonotype sharing among donors was expected to be affected by sequencing depth. Larger estimated clonotype richness was generally found for naive subsets than for memory subsets. The small number of donors limited the genetic and exposure-history diversity represented. Only blood was sampled, and tissue TCR repertoires likely differ from those in blood. Higher generation probabilities were observed for clonotypes shared by all four sorted-subset donors than for non-shared clonotypes. About 5% of naive CD4, around 3.5% of naive CD8, approximately 2.2% of memory CD4, and over 0.35% of memory CD8 clonotypes were shared across several donors.

This sequence uses TRBV19 and TRBJ2-7, with 9 bases aligning to TRBD1. The sequence was collected from a man aged 18 to 29 in good health. Some clones in this sample may be carry-over from other donors' samples. Specimen: naive CD8+ T cells from PBMCs. This specimen's cell subset or site label, per the study, means: CD45RA+CCR7+. The CDR3 reads CASSTQGANEQYF. In nucleotide form, the sequence is TGTGCCAGTAGTACACAGGGGGCGAACGAGCAGTACTTC.